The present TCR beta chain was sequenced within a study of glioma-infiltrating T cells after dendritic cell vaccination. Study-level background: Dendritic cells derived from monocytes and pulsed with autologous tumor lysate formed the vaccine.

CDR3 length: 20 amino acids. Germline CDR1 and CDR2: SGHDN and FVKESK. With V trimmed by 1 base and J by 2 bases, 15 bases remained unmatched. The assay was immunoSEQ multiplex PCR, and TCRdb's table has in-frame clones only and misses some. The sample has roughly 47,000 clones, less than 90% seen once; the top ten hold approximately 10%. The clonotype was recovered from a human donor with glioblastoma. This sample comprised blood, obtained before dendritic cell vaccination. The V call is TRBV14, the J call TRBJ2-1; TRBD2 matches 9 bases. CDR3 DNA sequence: TGTGCCAGCAGCCAAGGGGGGCTAGCGGGACTATTTTTCACCTACAATGAGCAGTTCTTC. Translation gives CASSQGGLAGLFFTYNEQFF.